This T cell receptor (beta chain) derives from a study of T cell responses to AZD1222 COVID-19 vaccine. The study's findings and limits: Unmutated regions of variants are reportedly targeted by nearly half of spike-specific TCRs. There were repertoire samples only from the period after the peak T cell response. A mostly white British donor set with more females was recruited, and clonal diversity was possibly underestimated. Spike-specific TCR breadth and depth were elevated following two AZD1222 doses.

Comments on this clone: Its antigen is as yet unknown.

The junction had 7 bases not matched to a gene; V was cut back by 1 base and J by 4 bases. The CDR3 totals 18 residues. The V gene's germline CDR1 is SGHAT and CDR2 FQNNGV. The table came from immunoSEQ multiplex PCR; TCRdb's copy has only in-frame clones and leaves some out. The table lists fewer than 200,000 clones, approximately 94% of them singletons. The TCR comes from an adult who received the AZD1222 COVID-19 vaccine. This material consisted of peripheral blood, taken 28 days after the second AZD1222 dose. The chain employs TRBV11-2 and TRBJ2-1; 13 bases line up with TRBD2. CDR3 DNA sequence: TGTGCCAGCAGCTTAGGACGGACTAGCGGGGGTAGGTACAATGAGCAGTTCTTC. Its translation: CASSLGRTSGGRYNEQFF.